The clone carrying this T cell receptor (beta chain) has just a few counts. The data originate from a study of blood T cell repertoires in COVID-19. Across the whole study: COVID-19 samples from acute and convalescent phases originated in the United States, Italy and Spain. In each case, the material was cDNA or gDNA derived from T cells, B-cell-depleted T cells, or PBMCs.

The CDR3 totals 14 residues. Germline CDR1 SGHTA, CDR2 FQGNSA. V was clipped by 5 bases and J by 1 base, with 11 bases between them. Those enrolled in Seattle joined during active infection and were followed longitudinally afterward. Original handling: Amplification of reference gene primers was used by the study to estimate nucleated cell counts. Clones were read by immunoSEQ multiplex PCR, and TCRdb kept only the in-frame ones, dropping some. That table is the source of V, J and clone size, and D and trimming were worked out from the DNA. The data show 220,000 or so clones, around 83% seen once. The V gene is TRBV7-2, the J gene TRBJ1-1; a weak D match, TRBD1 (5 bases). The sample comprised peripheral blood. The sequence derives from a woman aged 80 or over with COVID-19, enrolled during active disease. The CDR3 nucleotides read TGTGCCAGCAGCCCGAGAGGACAGAACACTGAAGCTTTCTTT. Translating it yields CASSPRGQNTEAFF.